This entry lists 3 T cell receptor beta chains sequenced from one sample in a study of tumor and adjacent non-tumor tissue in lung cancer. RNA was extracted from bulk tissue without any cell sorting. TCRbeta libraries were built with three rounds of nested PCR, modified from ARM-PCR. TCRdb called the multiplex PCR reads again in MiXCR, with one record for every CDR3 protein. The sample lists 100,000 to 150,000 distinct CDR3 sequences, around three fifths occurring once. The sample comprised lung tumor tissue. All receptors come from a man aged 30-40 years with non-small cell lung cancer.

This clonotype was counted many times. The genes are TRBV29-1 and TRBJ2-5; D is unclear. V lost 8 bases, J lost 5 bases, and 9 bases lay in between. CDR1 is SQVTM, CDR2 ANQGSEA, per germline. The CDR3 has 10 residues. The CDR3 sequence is CSIWWETQYF. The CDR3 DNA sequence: TGCAGCATTTGGTGGGAGACCCAGTACTTC.

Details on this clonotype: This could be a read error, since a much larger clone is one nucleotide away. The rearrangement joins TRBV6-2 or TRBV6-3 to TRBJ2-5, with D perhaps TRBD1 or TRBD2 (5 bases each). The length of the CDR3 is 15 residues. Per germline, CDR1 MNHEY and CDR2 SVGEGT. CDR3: CVSRERGAYGETQYF. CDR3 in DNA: TGTGTCAGCAGGGAGAGGGGAGCCTATGGAGAGACCCAGTACTTC.

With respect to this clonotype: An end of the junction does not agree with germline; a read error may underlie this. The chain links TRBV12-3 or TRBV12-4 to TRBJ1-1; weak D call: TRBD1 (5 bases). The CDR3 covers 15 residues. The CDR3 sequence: CTSSRGDLQNTEALF. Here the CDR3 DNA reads TGTACCAGCAGCCGAGGGGACTTGCAGAACACTGAAGCTTTGTTT.